Sequencing of this T cell receptor (beta chain) was carried out in a study of blood T cells in healthy people across ages. Alongside a J-beta primer mix, a sample-barcoded 5' primer served in a second PCR lasting about 7 to 11 cycles. Using its own MiXCR run on the 5' RACE reads, TCRdb lists one record per CDR3 protein. Of roughly 1 million distinct CDR3 sequences listed, roughly a quarter are singletons. These data also featured in a second study, about T cells of mothers and their children. That investigation notes: The authors added sample barcodes and 2-4 random nucleotides using the M1S primer of the second PCR.

This TCR was sampled from a girl aged 2-10 years in good health. The sequenced sample was blood.

Written as DNA, the CDR3 is TGTGCCAGCCGGACACAGGGAGGTACGAACACTGAAGCTTTCTTT. Its protein is CASRTQGGTNTEAFF. The rearrangement links TRBV12-3 or TRBV12-4 to TRBJ1-1; possibly TRBD1 for D (6 bases). Trimming took 8 bases from V and 1 from J, leaving 17 bases between them. This CDR3 is 15 amino acids long.